The T cell receptor (beta chain) described here comes from a study of patients and donors after allogeneic stem cell transplantation. In TCRdb, the RT-PCR reads were re-called with MiXCR into one record per CDR3 protein. The sample carries fewer than 200,000 distinct CDR3 sequences, about 32% recorded once. The CDR3 is 17 amino acids. Trimming cost V 2 bases and J 1 base; bases outside gene matches: 8. Germline loops: CDR1 SEHNR, CDR2 FQNEAQ (reference sequence). The rearrangement links TRBV7-9 to TRBJ1-1; the match to TRBD1 covers 9 bases. What was sequenced was blood, either unsorted or a sorted T cell fraction (not recorded which). This TCR was sampled from a human donor who was either an allogeneic HSCT recipient or a stem cell or donor lymphocyte infusion donor (not recorded which). It is not recorded whose cells these are; they may come from a transplant donor. CDR3 sequence: CASSLLTGGRRNTEAFF. As DNA, the CDR3 is TGTGCCAGCAGCTTACTAACAGGGGGCAGGCGGAACACTGAAGCTTTCTTT.